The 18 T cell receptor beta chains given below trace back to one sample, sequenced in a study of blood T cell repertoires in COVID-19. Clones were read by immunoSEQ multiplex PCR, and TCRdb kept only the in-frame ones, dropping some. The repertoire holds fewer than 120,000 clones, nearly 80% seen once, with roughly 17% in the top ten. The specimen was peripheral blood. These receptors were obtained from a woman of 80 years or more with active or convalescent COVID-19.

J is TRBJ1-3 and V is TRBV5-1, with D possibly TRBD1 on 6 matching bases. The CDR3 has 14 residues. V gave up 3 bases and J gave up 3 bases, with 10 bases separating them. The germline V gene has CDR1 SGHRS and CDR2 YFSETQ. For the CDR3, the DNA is TGCGCCAGCAGCTCGGACAGTAGTGGAAACACCATATATTTT. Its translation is CASSSDSSGNTIYF.

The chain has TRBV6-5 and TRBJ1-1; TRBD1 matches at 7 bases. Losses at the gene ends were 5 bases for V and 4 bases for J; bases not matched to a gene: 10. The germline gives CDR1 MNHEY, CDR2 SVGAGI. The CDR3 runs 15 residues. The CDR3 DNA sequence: TGTGCCAGCAGTAGATGGACAGGAGGAGCCACTGAAGCTTTCTTT. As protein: CASSRWTGGATEAFF.

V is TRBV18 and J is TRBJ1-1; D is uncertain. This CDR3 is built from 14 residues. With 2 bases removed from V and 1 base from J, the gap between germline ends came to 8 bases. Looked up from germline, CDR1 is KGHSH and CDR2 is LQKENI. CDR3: CASSPNQENTEAFF. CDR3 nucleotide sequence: TGTGCCAGCTCACCAAACCAGGAGAACACTGAAGCTTTCTTT.

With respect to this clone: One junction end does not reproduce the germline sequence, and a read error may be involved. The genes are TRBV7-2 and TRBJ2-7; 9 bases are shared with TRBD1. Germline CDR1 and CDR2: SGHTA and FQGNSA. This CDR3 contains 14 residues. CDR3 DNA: TGTGCCAGCACCTTACAGGGGGCCTCGAGCGAGCAGTACTTC. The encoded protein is CASTLQGASSEQYF.

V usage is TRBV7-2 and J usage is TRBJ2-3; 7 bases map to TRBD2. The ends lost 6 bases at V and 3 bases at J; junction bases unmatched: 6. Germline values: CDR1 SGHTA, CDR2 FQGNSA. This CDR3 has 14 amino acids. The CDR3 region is CASRPTSSTDTQYF. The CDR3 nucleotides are TGTGCCAGCAGGCCGACTAGCTCTACAGATACGCAGTATTTT.

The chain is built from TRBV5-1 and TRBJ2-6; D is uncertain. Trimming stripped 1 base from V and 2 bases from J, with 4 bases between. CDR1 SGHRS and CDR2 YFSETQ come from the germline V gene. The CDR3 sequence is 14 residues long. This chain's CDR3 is CASSLSTGANVLTF. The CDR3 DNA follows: TGCGCCAGCAGCTTGTCAACTGGGGCCAACGTCCTGACTTTC.

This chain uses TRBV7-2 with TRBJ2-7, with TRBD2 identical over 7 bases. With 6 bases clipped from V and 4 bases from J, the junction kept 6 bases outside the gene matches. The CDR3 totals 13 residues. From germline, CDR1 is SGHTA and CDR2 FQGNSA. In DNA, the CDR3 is TGTGCCAGCAGTTCCCGCGGGGGTTACGAGCAGTACTTC. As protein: CASSSRGGYEQYF. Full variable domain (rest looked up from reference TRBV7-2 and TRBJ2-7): GAGVSQSPSNKVTEKGKDVELRCDPISGHTALYWYRQSLGQGLEFLIYFQGNSAPDKSGLPSDRFSAERTGGSVSTLTIQRTQQEDSAVYLCASSSRGGYEQYFGPGTRLTVT.

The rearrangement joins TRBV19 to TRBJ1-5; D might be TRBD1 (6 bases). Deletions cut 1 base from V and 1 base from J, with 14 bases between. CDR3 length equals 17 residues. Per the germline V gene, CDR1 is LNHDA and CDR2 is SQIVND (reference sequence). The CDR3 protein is CASSIGLQGRSNQPQHF. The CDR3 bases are TGTGCCAGTAGTATAGGCCTACAGGGTCGGAGCAATCAGCCCCAGCATTTT.

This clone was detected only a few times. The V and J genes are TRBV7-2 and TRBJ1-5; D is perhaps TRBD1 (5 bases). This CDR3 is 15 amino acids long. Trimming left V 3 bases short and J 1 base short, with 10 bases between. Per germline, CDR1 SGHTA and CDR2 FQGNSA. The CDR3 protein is CASSLAGKSNQPQHF. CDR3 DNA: TGTGCCAGCAGCTTGGCAGGGAAAAGCAATCAGCCCCAGCATTTT.

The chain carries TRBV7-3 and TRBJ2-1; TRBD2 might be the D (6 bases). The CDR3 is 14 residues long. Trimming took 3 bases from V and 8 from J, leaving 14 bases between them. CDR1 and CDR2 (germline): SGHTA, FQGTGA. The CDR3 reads CASSLTRLGDEQFF. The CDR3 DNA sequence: TGTGCCAGCAGCTTGACTAGGCTGGGAGATGAGCAGTTCTTC.

The CDR3: CASSTTGVTEAFF. The CDR3 bases are TGTGCCAGCAGTACGACAGGTGTCACTGAAGCTTTCTTT. The V gene is TRBV2, the J gene TRBJ1-1; D perhaps matches TRBD1 (6 bases). Germline assignment: CDR1 SNHLY and CDR2 FYNNEI. With 5 bases removed from V and 4 bases from J, the gap between germline ends came to 11 bases. This CDR3 region has 13 residues.

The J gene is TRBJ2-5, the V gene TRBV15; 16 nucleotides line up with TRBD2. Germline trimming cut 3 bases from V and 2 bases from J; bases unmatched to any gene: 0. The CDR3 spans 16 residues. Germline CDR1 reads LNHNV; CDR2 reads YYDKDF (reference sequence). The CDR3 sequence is CATSRGLAGGQETQYF. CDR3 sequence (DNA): TGTGCCACCAGCAGGGGACTAGCGGGAGGGCAAGAGACCCAGTACTTC.

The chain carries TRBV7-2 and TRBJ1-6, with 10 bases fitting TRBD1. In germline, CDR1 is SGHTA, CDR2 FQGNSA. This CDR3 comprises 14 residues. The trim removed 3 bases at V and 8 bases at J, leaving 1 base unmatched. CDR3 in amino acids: CASSLTGGDSPLHF. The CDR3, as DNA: TGTGCCAGCAGCTTGACAGGGGGCGATTCACCCCTCCACTTT. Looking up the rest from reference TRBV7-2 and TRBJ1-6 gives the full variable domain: GAGVSQSPSNKVTEKGKDVELRCDPISGHTALYWYRQSLGQGLEFLIYFQGNSAPDKSGLPSDRFSAERTGGSVSTLTIQRTQQEDSAVYLCASSLTGGDSPLHFGNGTRLTVT.

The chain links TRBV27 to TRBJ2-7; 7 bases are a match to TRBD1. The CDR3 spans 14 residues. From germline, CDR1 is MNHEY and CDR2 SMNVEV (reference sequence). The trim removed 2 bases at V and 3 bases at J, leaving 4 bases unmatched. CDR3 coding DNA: TGTGCCAGCAGTTTACTGGGACAGAACTACGAGCAGTACTTC. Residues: CASSLLGQNYEQYF.

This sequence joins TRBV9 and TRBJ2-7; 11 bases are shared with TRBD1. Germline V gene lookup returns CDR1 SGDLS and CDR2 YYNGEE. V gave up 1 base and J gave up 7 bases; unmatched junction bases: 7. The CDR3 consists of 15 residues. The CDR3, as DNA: TGTGCCAGCAGCGTATTGGGGACAGGGGGTGGGGAGCAGTACTTC. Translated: CASSVLGTGGGEQYF.

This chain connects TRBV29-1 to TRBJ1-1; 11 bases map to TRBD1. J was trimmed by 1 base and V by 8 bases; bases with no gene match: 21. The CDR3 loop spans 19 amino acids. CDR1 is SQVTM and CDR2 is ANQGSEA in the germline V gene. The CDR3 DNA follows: TGCAGCAAAAGCCCCGGGACAGGGGGTGCCCCCCGTAAGAACACTGAAGCTTTCTTT. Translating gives CSKSPGTGGAPRKNTEAFF.

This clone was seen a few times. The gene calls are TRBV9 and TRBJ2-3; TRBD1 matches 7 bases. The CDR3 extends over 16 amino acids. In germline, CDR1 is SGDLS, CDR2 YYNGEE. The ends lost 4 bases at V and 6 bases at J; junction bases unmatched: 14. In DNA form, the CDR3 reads TGTGCCAGCAGCTTAACGGACAGGCAGCTTACCGATACGCAGTATTTT. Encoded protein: CASSLTDRQLTDTQYF.

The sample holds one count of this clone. CDR3 in amino acids: CASSWPSGTGEETQYF. CDR3 sequence (DNA): TGTGCCAGCAGTTGGCCTTCCGGGACAGGGGAAGAGACCCAGTACTTC. V is TRBV6-6 and J is TRBJ2-5, with 10 positions matching TRBD1. The CDR3 is 16 amino acids. V dropped 4 bases and J dropped 3; count of bases not matched to a gene: 8. Germline V CDR1 and CDR2: MNHNY, SVGAGI (reference sequence).